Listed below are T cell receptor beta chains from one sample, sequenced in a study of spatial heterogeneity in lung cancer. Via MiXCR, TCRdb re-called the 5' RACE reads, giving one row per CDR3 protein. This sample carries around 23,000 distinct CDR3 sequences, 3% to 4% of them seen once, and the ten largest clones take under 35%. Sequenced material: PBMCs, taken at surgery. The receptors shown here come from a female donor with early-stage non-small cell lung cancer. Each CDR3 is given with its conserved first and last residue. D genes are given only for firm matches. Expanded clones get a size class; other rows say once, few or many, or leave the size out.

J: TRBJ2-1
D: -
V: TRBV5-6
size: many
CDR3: CASSPTNYNEQFF
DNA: TGTGCCAGCAGCCCGACAAATTACAATGAGCAGTTCTTC

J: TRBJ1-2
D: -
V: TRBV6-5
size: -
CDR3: CASSPYAGAGYGYTF
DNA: TGTGCCAGCAGTCCCTACGCGGGGGCAGGGTATGGCTACACCTTC

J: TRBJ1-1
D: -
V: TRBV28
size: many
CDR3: CASREGTPTEAFF
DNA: TGTGCCAGCAGGGAGGGGACTCCCACTGAAGCTTTCTTT

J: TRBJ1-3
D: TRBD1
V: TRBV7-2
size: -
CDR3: CASSLRQGGNTIYF
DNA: TGTGCCAGCAGCTTAAGACAGGGAGGTAACACCATATATTTT

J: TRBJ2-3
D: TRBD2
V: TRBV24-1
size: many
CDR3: CATSDPGLAGLTDTQYF
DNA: TGTGCCACCAGTGACCCGGGACTAGCGGGGCTCACAGATACGCAGTATTTT

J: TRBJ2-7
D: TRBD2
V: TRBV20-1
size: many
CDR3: CSASGDSGVYEQYF
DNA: TGCAGTGCTAGTGGGGATAGCGGGGTTTACGAGCAGTACTTC

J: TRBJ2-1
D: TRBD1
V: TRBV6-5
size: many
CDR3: CASKRDRGTYNEQFF
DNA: TGTGCCAGCAAACGGGACAGGGGAACCTACAATGAGCAGTTCTTC

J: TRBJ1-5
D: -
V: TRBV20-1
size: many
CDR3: CSARDPWSNQPQHF
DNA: TGCAGTGCTAGAGACCCGTGGAGCAATCAGCCCCAGCATTTT

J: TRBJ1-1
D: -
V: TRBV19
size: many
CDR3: CASTPSGWNTEAFF
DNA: TGTGCCAGTACCCCTAGCGGGTGGAACACTGAAGCTTTCTTT

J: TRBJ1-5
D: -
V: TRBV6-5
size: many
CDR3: CASSLGTGQPQHF
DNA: TGTGCCAGCAGTTTGGGGACCGGTCAGCCCCAGCATTTT

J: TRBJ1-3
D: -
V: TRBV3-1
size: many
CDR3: CASSRRGHSGNTIYF
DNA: TGTGCCAGCAGCCGGCGGGGCCACTCTGGAAACACCATATATTTT

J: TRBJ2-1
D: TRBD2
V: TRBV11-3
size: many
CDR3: CASSPRTSGANEQFF
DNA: TGTGCCAGCAGCCCCCGGACTAGCGGGGCTAATGAGCAGTTCTTC

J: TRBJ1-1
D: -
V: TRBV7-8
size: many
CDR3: CASSLALDNTEAFF
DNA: TGTGCCAGCAGCTTAGCTCTAGACAACACTGAAGCTTTCTTT

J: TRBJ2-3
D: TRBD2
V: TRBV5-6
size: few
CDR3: CASSLLAGGDTQYF
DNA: TGTGCCAGCAGCTTGCTAGCGGGAGGAGATACGCAGTATTTT

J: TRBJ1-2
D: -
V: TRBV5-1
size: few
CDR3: CASAGGSNYGYTF
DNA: TGCGCCAGTGCGGGGGGTTCCAACTATGGCTACACCTTC

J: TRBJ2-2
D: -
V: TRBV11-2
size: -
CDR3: CASSPGAYGELFF
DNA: TGTGCCAGCAGCCCGGGCGCTTATGGGGAGCTGTTTTTT

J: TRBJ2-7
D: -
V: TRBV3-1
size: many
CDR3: CASSQDLPVTYEQYF
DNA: TGTGCCAGCAGCCAAGATCTACCGGTGACCTACGAGCAGTACTTC

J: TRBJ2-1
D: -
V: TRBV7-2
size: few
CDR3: CASSQTGYEQFF
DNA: TGTGCCAGCAGCCAGACAGGTTATGAGCAGTTCTTC

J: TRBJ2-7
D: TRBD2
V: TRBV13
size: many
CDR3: CASSETSGSYEQYF
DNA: TGTGCCAGCAGCGAAACTAGCGGGAGCTACGAGCAGTACTTC

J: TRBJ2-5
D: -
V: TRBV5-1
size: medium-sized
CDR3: CASSLDGRGQETQYF
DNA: TGCGCCAGCAGCTTGGACGGCAGGGGCCAAGAGACCCAGTACTTC

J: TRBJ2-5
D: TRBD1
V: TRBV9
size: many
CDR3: CASSKGQGLGETQYF
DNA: TGTGCCAGCAGCAAGGGACAGGGGCTTGGCGAGACCCAGTACTTC

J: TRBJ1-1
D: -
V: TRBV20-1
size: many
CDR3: CSAHRRGARAEAFF
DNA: TGCAGTGCTCACCGGCGGGGGGCCAGGGCTGAAGCTTTCTTT